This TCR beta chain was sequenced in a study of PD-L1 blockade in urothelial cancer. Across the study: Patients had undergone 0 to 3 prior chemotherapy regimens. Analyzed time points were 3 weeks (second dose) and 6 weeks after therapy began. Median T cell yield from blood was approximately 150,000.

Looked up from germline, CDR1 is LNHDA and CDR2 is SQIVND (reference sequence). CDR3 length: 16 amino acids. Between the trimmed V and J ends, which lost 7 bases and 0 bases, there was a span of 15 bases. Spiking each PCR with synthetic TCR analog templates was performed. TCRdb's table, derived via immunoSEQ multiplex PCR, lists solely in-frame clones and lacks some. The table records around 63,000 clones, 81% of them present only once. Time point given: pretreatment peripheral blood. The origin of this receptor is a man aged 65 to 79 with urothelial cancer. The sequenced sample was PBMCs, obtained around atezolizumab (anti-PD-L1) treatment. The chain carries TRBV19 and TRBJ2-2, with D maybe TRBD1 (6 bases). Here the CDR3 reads CASTLRGISNTGELFF. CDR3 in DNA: TGTGCCAGTACTCTGAGGGGGATATCGAACACCGGGGAGCTGTTTTTT.